A selection of T cell receptor beta chains follows, all from one sample in a study of post-analysis software for immune sequencing data. MiXCR, applied by TCRdb to the PCR reads, yields one record per CDR3 protein. The sample consists of a few hundred thousand distinct CDR3 sequences, over 30% of them appearing once. What was sequenced was blood. Every receptor here comes from a girl aged 2-10 years with multiple sclerosis. Each CDR3 is given with its conserved first and last residue. Fields, in order: clone size, D gene, J gene, V gene, CDR3 DNA, CDR3 protein. A D gene is named only where the DNA matches it firmly. Size is stated for part of the rows, as once, few or many counts, or as a class when the clone is expanded.

>few|TRBD1|TRBJ1-1|TRBV6-4
TGTGCCAGCAGCCCGGACAGGGGTAACACTGAAGCTTTCTTT
CASSPDRGNTEAFF
>few|.|TRBJ2-3|TRBV29-1
TGCAGCGGGGGACTCCCTTTAAGCACAGATACGCAGTATTTT
CSGGLPLSTDTQYF
>.|.|TRBJ1-1|TRBV20-1
TGCAGTGCTAGACTCAGGGCGAGCATGAACACTGAAGCTTTCTTT
CSARLRASMNTEAFF
>few|.|TRBJ1-2|TRBV7-3
TGTGCCAGCAGCTTAATGGGAGAGGGTGACGGCTACACCTTC
CASSLMGEGDGYTF
>.|.|TRBJ2-7|TRBV27
TGTGCCAGCAGTTCACCGGGACACTTAACCTACGAGCAGTACTTC
CASSSPGHLTYEQYF
>.|.|TRBJ1-2|TRBV11-2
TGTGCCAGCAGCTTATGGGGATTGACAGGCAACTATGGCTACACCTTC
CASSLWGLTGNYGYTF
>few|TRBD1|TRBJ1-2|TRBV6-5
TGTGCCAGCAGTTCTGACAGGGGGGACTATGGCTACACCTTC
CASSSDRGDYGYTF
>few|.|TRBJ2-7|TRBV6-6
TGTGCCAGCAGTTACGAAGGGACGTACTACGAGCAGTACTTC
CASSYEGTYYEQYF
>few|.|TRBJ2-5|TRBV7-2
TGTGCCAGCAGCTTAAAGCCGGGCCTCCAAGAGACCCAGTACTTC
CASSLKPGLQETQYF
>.|TRBD1|TRBJ1-6|TRBV28
TGTGCCAGCAGTCGGGGACAGGGAGCTAATTCACCCCTCCACTTT
CASSRGQGANSPLHF
>.|TRBD1|TRBJ2-4|TRBV12-3/TRBV12-4
TGTGCCAGCAATCCCCGGACAGGGAGAGACATTCAGTACTTC
CASNPRTGRDIQYF
>.|TRBD1|TRBJ2-7|TRBV6-6
TGTGCCAGCAGATCCCTTACGGGACAGGGGGATTACGAGCAGTACTTC
CASRSLTGQGDYEQYF
>.|.|TRBJ2-2|TRBV6-5
TGTGCCAGCAGTTACTCGCCCGGGAACACCGGGGAGCTGTTTTTT
CASSYSPGNTGELFF
>.|TRBD1|TRBJ2-7|TRBV27
TGTGCCAGCTGGGGACAGGGGTTACCCTACGAGCAGTACTTC
CASWGQGLPYEQYF
>few|TRBD2|TRBJ2-6|TRBV5-6
TGTGCCAGCAGCTTTCTAGCGGCCTTCTCTGGGGCCAACGTCCTGACTTTC
CASSFLAAFSGANVLTF
>few|TRBD2|TRBJ2-7|TRBV6-2/TRBV6-3
TGTGCCAGCAGTACGCGGGGGCTAGCGGGAATTTACGAGCAGTACTTC
CASSTRGLAGIYEQYF
>.|.|TRBJ2-1|TRBV7-7
TGTGCTAGCAGCTTAGGTATTAGCGGTAATGAGCAGTTCTTC
CASSLGISGNEQFF
>few|.|TRBJ1-2|TRBV12-3/TRBV12-4
TGTGCCAGCAGTTTTTTACAGCCTAACTATGGCTACACCTTC
CASSFLQPNYGYTF
>few|.|TRBJ2-6|TRBV4-3
TGCGCCAGCAGCCAATCCACCGCCGGGAACTCTGGGGCCAACGTCCTGACTTTC
CASSQSTAGNSGANVLTF
>few|.|TRBJ2-7|TRBV7-2
TGTGCCAGCAGCCCCCCAGAGGGCAGCTACGAGCAGTACTTC
CASSPPEGSYEQYF
>.|TRBD2|TRBJ2-1|TRBV11-2
TGTGCCAGCAGCTTATCCTCCGTCCCGGGACTAGCAGGAAGCTCCTACAATGGGCAGTTCTTC
CASSLSSVPGLAGSSYNGQFF
>.|TRBD2|TRBJ2-1|TRBV7-3
TGTGCCAGCAGCTTAAATCGACTAGCACCTTACAATGAGCAGTTCTTC
CASSLNRLAPYNEQFF
>.|.|TRBJ2-5|TRBV7-2
TGTGCCAGCAGCTTCCCCGGGACTCAAGAGACCCAGTACTTC
CASSFPGTQETQYF
>.|.|TRBJ2-7|TRBV6-5
TGTGCCAGCAGTTACTCTGCCACTCCAATACCCTACGAGCAGTACTTC
CASSYSATPIPYEQYF
>.|.|TRBJ2-5|TRBV5-1
TGCGCCAGCAGCTTGCCCCGGGAACCGAGTAGGACCCAGTACTTC
CASSLPREPSRTQYF
>few|TRBD2|TRBJ2-3|TRBV12-3/TRBV12-4
TGTGCCAGCAGTCTAGCGGATCTAGCGGCAGATACGCAGTATTTT
CASSLADLAADTQYF
>.|.|TRBJ2-7|TRBV6-6
TGTGCCAGCAGTTACTCGATGGACAGCTCCTACGAGCAGTACTTC
CASSYSMDSSYEQYF
>.|.|TRBJ1-1|TRBV3-1
TGTGCCAGCAGCCAAGATCCGCAGGGAAGGAACACTGAAGCTTTCTTT
CASSQDPQGRNTEAFF
>few|.|TRBJ2-7|TRBV9
TGTGCCAGCAGCGTCGGGACTGTTACCTACGAGCAGTACTTC
CASSVGTVTYEQYF
>.|.|TRBJ2-7|TRBV5-1
TGCGCCAGCAGCTTCACGAGTGGAGGGGGTCCGACCTACGAGCAGTACTTC
CASSFTSGGGPTYEQYF
>few|TRBD2|TRBJ2-7|TRBV7-8
TGTGCCAGCAGCAACCGACTAGCCGCCTACGAGCAGTACTTC
CASSNRLAAYEQYF
>.|.|TRBJ1-2|TRBV28
TGTGCCAGCAGTGTTCTCCGGGACAATTATGGCTACACCTTC
CASSVLRDNYGYTF
>few|.|TRBJ1-1|TRBV28
TGTGCCAGCAGTTCCGGGACATATGACACTGAAGCTTTCTTT
CASSSGTYDTEAFF
>.|TRBD1|TRBJ2-1|TRBV7-9
TGTGCCAGCAGCTTAGCGGGCAGAGGGGGCCTTTACAATGAGCAGTTCTTC
CASSLAGRGGLYNEQFF
>.|.|TRBJ2-1|TRBV9
TGTGCCAGCAGCGTACGGACGGTTGACAATGAGCAGTTCTTC
CASSVRTVDNEQFF
>.|TRBD1|TRBJ1-2|TRBV29-1
TGCAGCGTTCGGGACAGAATTTACTATGGCTACACCTTC
CSVRDRIYYGYTF
>.|TRBD2|TRBJ2-4|TRBV5-1
TGCGCCAGCAGCTCGGCGAAAAGGAGCAGAGCGCCGGCGGGGGGCGGAAACATTCAGTACTTC
CASSSAKRSRAPAGGGNIQYF
>few|.|TRBJ2-7|TRBV20-1
TGCAGTGCTAGAGGACAGGCAACCTACGAGCAGTACTTC
CSARGQATYEQYF
>once|.|TRBJ2-4|TRBV28
TGTGCCAGCAGTTCTCTCCCGGGAAGTAGAAAAGACAGAGCCAAAAACATTCAGTACTTC
CASSSLPGSRKDRAKNIQYF
>.|.|TRBJ1-2|TRBV4-1
TGCGCCAGCACCCGGTTGGACGGCCCCTATGGCTACACCTTC
CASTRLDGPYGYTF
>.|.|TRBJ2-7|TRBV20-1
TGCAGTGCGCGTCGCCTAGCGTCGAGCTCCTACGAGCAGTACTTC
CSARRLASSSYEQYF
>.|.|TRBJ2-3|TRBV20-1
TGCAGTGCTCCCTCCCGCGTCACAGATACGCAGTATTTT
CSAPSRVTDTQYF
>.|TRBD2|TRBJ2-3|TRBV15
TGTGCCACCAGCAGAAAGCGGGGGGGTCTCACAGATACGCAGTATTTT
CATSRKRGGLTDTQYF
>.|.|TRBJ1-5|TRBV12-3/TRBV12-4
TGTGCCAGCAGTTTGTCCCAGGGAATACATCAGCCCCAGCATTTT
CASSLSQGIHQPQHF
>few|TRBD1|TRBJ1-1|TRBV6-2/TRBV6-3
TGTGCCAGCAGTTACCCACAGGGGCGCGTCGAAGCTTTCTTT
CASSYPQGRVEAFF
>.|.|TRBJ2-3|TRBV12-3/TRBV12-4
TGTGCCAGCGGGGTAGACACAGATACGCAGTATTTT
CASGVDTDTQYF
>.|.|TRBJ1-5|TRBV12-3/TRBV12-4
TGTGCCAGCAGTGGGACCCTGAAATATCAGCCCCAGCATTTT
CASSGTLKYQPQHF
>.|.|TRBJ2-1|TRBV13
TGTGCCAGCAGCCCGCCGGGACCTGATAACAATGAGCGGTTCTTC
CASSPPGPDNNERFF
>few|TRBD2|TRBJ2-1|TRBV7-8
TGTGCCAGCAGCTTACGGGAGGCGGCTAACAATGAGCAGTTCTTC
CASSLREAANNEQFF
>.|TRBD2|TRBJ2-1|TRBV12-3/TRBV12-4
TGTGCCAGCAGTTTGGCTCTAGCGGCCTACAATGAGCAGTTCTTC
CASSLALAAYNEQFF
>.|TRBD2|TRBJ2-5|TRBV20-1
TGCAGTGCTAGAGATAGCGGGGCCCAAGAGACCCAGTACTTC
CSARDSGAQETQYF
>many|.|TRBJ1-2|TRBV7-8
TGTGCCAGCAGCTTAGGGGACGGTAACTATGGCTACACCTTC
CASSLGDGNYGYTF
>.|.|TRBJ2-6|TRBV12-3/TRBV12-4
TGTGCCAGCAGGAGTTCGGGGATAGGGGCCAACGTCCTGACTTTC
CASRSSGIGANVLTF
>.|.|TRBJ2-5|TRBV29-1
TGCAGCGTGGTAACGACCCGGCAAGAGACCCAGTACTTC
CSVVTTRQETQYF